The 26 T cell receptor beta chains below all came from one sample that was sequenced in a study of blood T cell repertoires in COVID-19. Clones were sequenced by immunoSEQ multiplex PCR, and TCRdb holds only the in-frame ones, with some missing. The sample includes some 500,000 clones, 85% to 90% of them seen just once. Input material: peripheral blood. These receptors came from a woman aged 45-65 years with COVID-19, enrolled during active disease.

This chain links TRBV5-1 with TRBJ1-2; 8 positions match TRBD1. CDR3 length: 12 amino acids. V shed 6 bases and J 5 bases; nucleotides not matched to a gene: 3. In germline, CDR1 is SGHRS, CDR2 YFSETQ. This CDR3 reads CASTDREYGYTF. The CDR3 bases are TGCGCCAGCACGGACAGGGAGTATGGCTACACCTTC.

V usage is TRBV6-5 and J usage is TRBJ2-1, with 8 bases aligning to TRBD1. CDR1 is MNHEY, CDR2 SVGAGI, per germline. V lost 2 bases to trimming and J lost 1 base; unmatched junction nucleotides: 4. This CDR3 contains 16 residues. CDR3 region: CASSYGTGGSYNEQFF. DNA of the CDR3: TGTGCCAGCAGTTACGGGACAGGTGGATCCTACAATGAGCAGTTCTTC.

The CDR3 sequence: CASSLGSGGGGNTIYF. The CDR3 DNA is TGTGCCAGCAGCTTGGGATCAGGGGGTGGTGGAAACACCATATATTTT. The rearrangement links TRBV5-5 to TRBJ1-3; 7 positions match TRBD1. The V segment lost 0 bases and the J segment 3 bases; nucleotides outside the gene matches: 6. From germline, CDR1 is SGHKS and CDR2 YYEKEE (reference sequence). CDR3 size: 16 residues.

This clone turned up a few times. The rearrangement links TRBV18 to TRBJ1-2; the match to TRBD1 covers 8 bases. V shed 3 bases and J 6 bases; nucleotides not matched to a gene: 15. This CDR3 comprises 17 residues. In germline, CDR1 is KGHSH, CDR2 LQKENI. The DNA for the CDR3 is TGTGCCAGCTCACCCCGGGACAGGCCGATGGAGAAAGATGGCTACACCTTC. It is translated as CASSPRDRPMEKDGYTF. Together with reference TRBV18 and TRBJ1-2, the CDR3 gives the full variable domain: NAGVMQNPRHLVRRRGQEARLRCSPMKGHSHVYWYRQLPEEGLKFMVYLQKENIIDESGMPKERFSAEFPKEGPSILRIQQVVRGDSAAYFCASSPRDRPMEKDGYTFGSGTRLTVV.

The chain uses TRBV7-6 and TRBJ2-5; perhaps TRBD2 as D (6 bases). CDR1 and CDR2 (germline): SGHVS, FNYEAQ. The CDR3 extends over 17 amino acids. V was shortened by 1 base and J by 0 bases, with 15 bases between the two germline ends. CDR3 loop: CASSLGSSAGYQETQYF. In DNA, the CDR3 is TGTGCCAGCAGCTTAGGATCCAGCGCGGGGTACCAAGAGACCCAGTACTTC.

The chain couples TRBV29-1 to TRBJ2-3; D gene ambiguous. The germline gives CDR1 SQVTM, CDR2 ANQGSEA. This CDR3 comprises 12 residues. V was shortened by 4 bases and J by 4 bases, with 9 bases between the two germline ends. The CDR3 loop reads CSVASPPDTQYF. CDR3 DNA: TGCAGCGTTGCCAGTCCCCCAGATACGCAGTATTTT.

For the CDR3, the DNA is TGTGCCAGCAGCCCAACAGATACGCAGTATTTT. Protein product: CASSPTDTQYF. The chain links TRBV2 to TRBJ2-3; D remains ambiguous. V was cut by 6 bases and J by 3 bases, with 4 bases left in between. This CDR3 spans 11 amino acids. Germline V gives CDR1 SNHLY, CDR2 FYNNEI.

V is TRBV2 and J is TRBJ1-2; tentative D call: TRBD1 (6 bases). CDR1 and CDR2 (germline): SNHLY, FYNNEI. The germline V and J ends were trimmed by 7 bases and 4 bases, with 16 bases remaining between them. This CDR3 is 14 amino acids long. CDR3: CASTKLGGGYGYTF. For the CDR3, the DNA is TGTGCCAGCACAAAGCTGGGAGGGGGCTATGGCTACACCTTC. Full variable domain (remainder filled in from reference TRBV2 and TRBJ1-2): EPEVTQTPSHQVTQMGQEVILRCVPISNHLYFYWYRQILGQKVEFLVSFYNNEISEKSEIFDDQFSVERPDGSNFTLKIRSTKLEDSAMYFCASTKLGGGYGYTFGSGTRLTVV.

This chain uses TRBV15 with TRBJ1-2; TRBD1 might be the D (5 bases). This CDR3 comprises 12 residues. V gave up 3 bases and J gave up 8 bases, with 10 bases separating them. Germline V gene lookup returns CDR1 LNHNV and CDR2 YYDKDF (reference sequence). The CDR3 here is CATSRIGQGYTF. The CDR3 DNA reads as TGTGCCACCAGCAGGATCGGACAAGGCTACACCTTC.

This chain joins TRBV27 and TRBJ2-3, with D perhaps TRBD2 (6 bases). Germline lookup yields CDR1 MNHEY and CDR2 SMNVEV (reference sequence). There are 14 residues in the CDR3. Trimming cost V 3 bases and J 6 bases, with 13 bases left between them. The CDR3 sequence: CASSFFTGGDTQYF. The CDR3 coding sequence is TGTGCCAGCAGTTTTTTCACAGGAGGGGATACGCAGTATTTT.

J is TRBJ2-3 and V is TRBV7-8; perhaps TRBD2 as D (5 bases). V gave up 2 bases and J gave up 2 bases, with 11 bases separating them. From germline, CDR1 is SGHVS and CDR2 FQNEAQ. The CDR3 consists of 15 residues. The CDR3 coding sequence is TGTGCCAGCAGCTTATTCGCGGGCGACACAGATACGCAGTATTTT. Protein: CASSLFAGDTDTQYF.

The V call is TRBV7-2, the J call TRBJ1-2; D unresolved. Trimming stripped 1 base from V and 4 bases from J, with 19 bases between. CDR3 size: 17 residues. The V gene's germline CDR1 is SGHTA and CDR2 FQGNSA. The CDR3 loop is CASSLGSTIRGLYGYTF. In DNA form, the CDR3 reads TGTGCCAGCAGCTTAGGCTCCACCATAAGAGGTCTCTATGGCTACACCTTC.

CDR3 nucleotide sequence: TGTGCCAGCAGTTACTCGACAGGGAGAGATCAGCCCCAGCATTTT. Its protein is CASSYSTGRDQPQHF. V usage is TRBV6-5 and J usage is TRBJ1-5; TRBD1 agrees at 7 bases. After removal of 0 bases from V and 5 bases from J, the junction contained 4 bases not matched to a gene. CDR3 size: 15 residues. Germline CDR1 MNHEY, CDR2 SVGAGI.

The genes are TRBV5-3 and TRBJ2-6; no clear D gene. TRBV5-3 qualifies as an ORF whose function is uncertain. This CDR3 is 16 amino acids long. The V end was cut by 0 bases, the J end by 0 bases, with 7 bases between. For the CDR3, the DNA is TGTGCCAGAAGCTTGGGCAGTTACTCTGGGGCCAACGTCCTGACTTTC. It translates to CARSLGSYSGANVLTF.

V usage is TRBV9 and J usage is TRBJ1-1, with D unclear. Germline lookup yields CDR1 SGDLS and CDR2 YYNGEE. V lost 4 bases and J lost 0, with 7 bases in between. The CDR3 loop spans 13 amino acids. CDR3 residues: CASSPTMNTEAFF. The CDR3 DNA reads TGTGCCAGCAGCCCCACAATGAACACTGAAGCTTTCTTT.

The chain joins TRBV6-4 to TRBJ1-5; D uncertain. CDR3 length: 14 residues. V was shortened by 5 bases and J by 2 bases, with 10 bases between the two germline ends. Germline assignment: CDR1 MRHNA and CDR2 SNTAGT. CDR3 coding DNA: TGTGCCAGCAGTCGAGAGTTTGGCAATCAGCCCCAGCATTTT. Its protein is CASSREFGNQPQHF.

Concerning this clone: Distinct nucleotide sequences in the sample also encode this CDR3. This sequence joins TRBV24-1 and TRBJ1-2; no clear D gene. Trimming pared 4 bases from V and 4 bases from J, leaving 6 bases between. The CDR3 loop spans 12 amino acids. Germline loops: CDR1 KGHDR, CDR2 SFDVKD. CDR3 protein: CATSDPVYGYTF. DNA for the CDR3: TGTGCCACCAGTGACCCCGTCTATGGCTACACCTTC.

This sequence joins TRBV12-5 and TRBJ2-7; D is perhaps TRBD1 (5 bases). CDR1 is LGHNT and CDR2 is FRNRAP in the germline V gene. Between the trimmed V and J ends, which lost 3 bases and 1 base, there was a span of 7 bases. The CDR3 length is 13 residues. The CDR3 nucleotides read TGTGCTAGTGGTTTATCAGGGTCCTACGAGCAGTACTTC. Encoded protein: CASGLSGSYEQYF.

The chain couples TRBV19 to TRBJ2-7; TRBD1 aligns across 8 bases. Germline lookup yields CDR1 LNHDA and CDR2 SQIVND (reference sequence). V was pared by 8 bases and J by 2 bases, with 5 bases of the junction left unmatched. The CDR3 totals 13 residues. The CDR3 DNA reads TGTGCCAGTTCCGGGACAGGACCCTACGAGCAGTACTTC. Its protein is CASSGTGPYEQYF.

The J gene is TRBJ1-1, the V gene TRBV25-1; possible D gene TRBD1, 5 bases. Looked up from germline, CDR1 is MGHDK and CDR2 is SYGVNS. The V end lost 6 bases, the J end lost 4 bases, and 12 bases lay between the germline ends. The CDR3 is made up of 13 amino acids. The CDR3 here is CASSGGTATEAFF. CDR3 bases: TGTGCCAGCAGCGGGGGGACTGCCACTGAAGCTTTCTTT.

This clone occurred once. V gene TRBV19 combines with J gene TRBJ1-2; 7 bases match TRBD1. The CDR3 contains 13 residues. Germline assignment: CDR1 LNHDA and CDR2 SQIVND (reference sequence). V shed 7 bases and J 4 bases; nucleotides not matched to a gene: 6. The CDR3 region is CASTQTGSYGYTF. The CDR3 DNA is TGTGCCAGTACCCAGACAGGGAGCTATGGCTACACCTTC. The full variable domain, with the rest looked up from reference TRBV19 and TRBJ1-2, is DGGITQSPKYLFRKEGQNVTLSCEQNLNHDAMYWYRQDPGQGLRLIYYSQIVNDFQKGDIAEGYSVSREKKESFPLTVTSAQKNPTAFYLCASTQTGSYGYTFGSGTRLTVV.

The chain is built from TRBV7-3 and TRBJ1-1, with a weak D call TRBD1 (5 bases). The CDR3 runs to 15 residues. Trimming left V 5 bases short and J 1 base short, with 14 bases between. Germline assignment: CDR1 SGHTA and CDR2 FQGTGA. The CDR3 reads CASSLEGGANTEAFF. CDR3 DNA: TGTGCCAGCAGCCTCGAGGGAGGGGCGAACACTGAAGCTTTCTTT.

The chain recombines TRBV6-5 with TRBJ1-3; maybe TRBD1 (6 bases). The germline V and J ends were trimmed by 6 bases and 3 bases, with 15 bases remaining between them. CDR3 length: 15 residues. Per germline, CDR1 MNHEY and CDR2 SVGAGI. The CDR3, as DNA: TGTGCCAGCAGGAACACAGGGATGGATGGAAACACCATATATTTT. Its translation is CASRNTGMDGNTIYF.

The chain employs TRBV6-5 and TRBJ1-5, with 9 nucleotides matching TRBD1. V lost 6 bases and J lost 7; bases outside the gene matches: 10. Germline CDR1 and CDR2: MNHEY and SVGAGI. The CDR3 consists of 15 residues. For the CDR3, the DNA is TGTGCCAGCAGGTCCATACAGGGGGCCCGGCAGCCCCAGCATTTT. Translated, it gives CASRSIQGARQPQHF.

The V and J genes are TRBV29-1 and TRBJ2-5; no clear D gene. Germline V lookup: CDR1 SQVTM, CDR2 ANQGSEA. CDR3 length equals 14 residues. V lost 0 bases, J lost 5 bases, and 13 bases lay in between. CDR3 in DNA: TGCAGCGTTGAAGAGCGTATTAGTGAGGAGACCCAGTACTTC. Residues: CSVEERISEETQYF.

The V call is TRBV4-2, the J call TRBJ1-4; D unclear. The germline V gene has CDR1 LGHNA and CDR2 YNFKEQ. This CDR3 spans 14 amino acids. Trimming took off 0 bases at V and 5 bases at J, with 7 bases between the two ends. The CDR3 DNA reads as TGTGCCAGCAGCCAAGACCCGCGGAATGAAAAACTGTTTTTT. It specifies CASSQDPRNEKLFF.